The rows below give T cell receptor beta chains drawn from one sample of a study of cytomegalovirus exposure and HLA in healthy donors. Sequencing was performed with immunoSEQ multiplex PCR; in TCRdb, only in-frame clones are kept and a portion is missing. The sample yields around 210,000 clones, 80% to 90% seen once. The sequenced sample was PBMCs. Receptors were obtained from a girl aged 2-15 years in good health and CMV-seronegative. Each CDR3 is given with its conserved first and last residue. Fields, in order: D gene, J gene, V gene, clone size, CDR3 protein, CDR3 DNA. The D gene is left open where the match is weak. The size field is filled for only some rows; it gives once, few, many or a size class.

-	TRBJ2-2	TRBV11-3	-	CASSPGNTGELFF	TGTGCCAGCAGCCCAGGGAACACCGGGGAGCTGTTTTTT
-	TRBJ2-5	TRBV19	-	CASSIVGSSRETRYF	TGTGCCAGTAGTATCGTAGGCAGTTCAAGGGAGACCCGGTACTTC
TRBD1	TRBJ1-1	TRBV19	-	CASSIDKGAMNTEAFF	TGTGCCAGTAGTATCGATAAGGGGGCTATGAACACTGAAGCTTTCTTT
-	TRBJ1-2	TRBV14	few	CASSQDWGSTGYTF	TGTGCCAGCAGCCAAGATTGGGGCTCAACTGGCTACACCTTC
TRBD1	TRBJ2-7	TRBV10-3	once	CAVLRGTGAYEQYF	TGTGCCGTCCTCCGTGGGACAGGAGCCTACGAGCAGTACTTC
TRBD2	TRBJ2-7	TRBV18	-	CASSPLASGGLYEQYF	TGTGCCAGCTCACCACTCGCTAGCGGGGGCCTCTACGAGCAGTACTTC
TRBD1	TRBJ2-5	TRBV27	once	CASSSRPTGNFQETQYF	TGTGCCAGCAGTTCCCGCCCGACAGGGAATTTCCAAGAGACCCAGTACTTC
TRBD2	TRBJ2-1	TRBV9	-	CASSPRGLAGGPSYNEQFF	TGTGCCAGCAGCCCTAGGGGACTAGCGGGAGGGCCCAGTTACAATGAGCAGTTCTTC
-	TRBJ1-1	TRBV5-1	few	CASSPGTVNTEAFF	TGCGCCAGCAGCCCCGGGACTGTGAACACTGAAGCTTTCTTT
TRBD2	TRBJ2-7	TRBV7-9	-	CASSLEGGRYEQYF	TGTGCCAGCAGCTTAGAGGGCGGGAGGTACGAGCAGTACTTC
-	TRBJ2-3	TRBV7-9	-	CASSTPEAEPTDTQYF	TGTGCCAGCTCGACTCCGGAAGCGGAACCCACAGATACGCAGTATTTT
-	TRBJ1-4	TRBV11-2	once	CASSLGGARRALFF	TGTGCCAGCAGCTTAGGGGGAGCCCGACGAGCACTGTTTTTT
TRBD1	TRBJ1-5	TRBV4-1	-	CASSQYRGLQPQHF	TGCGCCAGCAGCCAGTACAGGGGGCTCCAGCCCCAGCATTTT
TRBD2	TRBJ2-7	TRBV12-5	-	CASGRGLAGAVEQYF	TGTGCTAGTGGAAGGGGTCTAGCGGGAGCGGTCGAGCAGTACTTC
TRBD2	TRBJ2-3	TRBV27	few	CASGGRGRGTDTQYF	TGTGCCAGTGGAGGGAGGGGCCGAGGGACAGATACGCAGTATTTT
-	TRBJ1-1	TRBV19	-	CASSIAGGATEAFF	TGTGCCAGTAGTATAGCTGGCGGGGCCACTGAAGCTTTCTTT
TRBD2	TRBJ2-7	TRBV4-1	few	CASSQGVLAGGPVYEQYF	TGCGCCAGCAGCCAAGGGGTCCTAGCGGGGGGTCCAGTCTACGAGCAGTACTTC
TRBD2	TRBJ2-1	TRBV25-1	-	CASSGLAGGRDNEQFF	TGTGCCAGCAGTGGACTAGCGGGGGGGCGGGACAATGAGCAGTTCTTC
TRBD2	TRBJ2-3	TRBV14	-	CASSQFGGSLGTDTQYF	TGTGCCAGCAGCCAATTCGGGGGGTCACTGGGCACAGATACGCAGTATTTT
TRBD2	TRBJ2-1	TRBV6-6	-	CASSTLAGGKDQFF	TGTGCCAGCAGTACTCTAGCGGGGGGAAAGGACCAATTCTTC
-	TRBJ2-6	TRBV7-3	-	CASSLSFAAGANVLTF	TGTGCCAGCAGCTTAAGTTTCGCAGCTGGGGCCAACGTCCTGACTTTC
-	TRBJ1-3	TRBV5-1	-	CASSPQYQGVGNTIYF	TGCGCCAGCAGCCCACAGTACCAGGGTGTGGGAAACACCATATATTTT
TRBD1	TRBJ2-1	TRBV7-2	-	CASSFWTGSSYNEQFF	TGTGCCAGCAGCTTTTGGACAGGTAGCTCCTACAATGAGCAGTTCTTC
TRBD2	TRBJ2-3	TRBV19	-	CASSMGLAGGLSTDTQYF	TGTGCCAGTAGTATGGGACTAGCGGGGGGCCTATCCACAGATACGCAGTATTTT
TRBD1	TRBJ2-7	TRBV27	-	CASSATLQGPGQYF	TGTGCCAGCAGTGCCACCCTACAGGGGCCCGGGCAGTACTTC
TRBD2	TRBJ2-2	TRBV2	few	CASSGTSGNTGELFF	TGTGCCAGCAGCGGGACTAGCGGGAACACCGGGGAGCTGTTTTTT
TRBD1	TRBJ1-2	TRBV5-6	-	CASSSRTGNYGYTF	TGTGCCAGCAGCTCAAGGACAGGGAACTATGGCTACACCTTC
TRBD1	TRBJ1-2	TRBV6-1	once	CASSEAHRGQEGYTF	TGTGCCAGCAGTGAAGCCCACAGGGGGCAGGAGGGCTACACCTTC
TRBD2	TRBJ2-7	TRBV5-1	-	CASSFQRDLYEQYF	TGCGCCAGCAGCTTCCAGCGGGACCTCTACGAGCAGTACTTC
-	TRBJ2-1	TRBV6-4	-	CASSESRGEYNEQFF	TGTGCCAGCAGTGAATCCAGGGGCGAGTACAATGAGCAGTTCTTC
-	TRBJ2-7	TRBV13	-	CASSFLQSTYEQYF	TGTGCCAGCAGCTTTCTACAGTCCACCTACGAGCAGTACTTC
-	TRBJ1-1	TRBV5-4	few	CASQAWRQAEAFF	TGTGCCAGCCAAGCTTGGCGACAGGCCGAAGCTTTCTTT
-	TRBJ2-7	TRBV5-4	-	CASSLSPGMGEQYF	TGTGCCAGCAGCTTGAGCCCAGGGATGGGCGAGCAGTACTTC
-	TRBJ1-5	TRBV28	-	CASSLLGSHSNQPQHF	TGTGCCAGCAGTTTGTTGGGCAGCCATAGCAATCAGCCCCAGCATTTT
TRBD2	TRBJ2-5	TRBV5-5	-	CASTPSGGAGETQYF	TGTGCCAGCACCCCCAGCGGGGGCGCAGGGGAGACCCAGTACTTC
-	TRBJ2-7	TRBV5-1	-	CASSLEAAGGSYEQYF	TGCGCCAGCAGCTTGGAGGCGGCAGGGGGGTCCTACGAGCAGTACTTC
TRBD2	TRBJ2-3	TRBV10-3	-	CAISVGRRGGTDTQYF	TGTGCCATCAGTGTTGGTCGGCGGGGGGGAACAGATACGCAGTATTTT
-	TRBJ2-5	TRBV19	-	CAPRGRGEETQYF	TGTGCCCCTAGGGGCAGGGGAGAGGAGACCCAGTACTTC
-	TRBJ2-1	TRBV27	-	CASSLTGSSYNEQFF	TGTGCCAGCAGTTTAACGGGTAGCTCCTACAATGAGCAGTTCTTC